The source of this T cell receptor beta chain is a study of blood T cell repertoires in COVID-19. As for the study in general: The cDNA or gDNA used as material had been derived from T cells, B-cell-depleted T cells, or PBMCs.

Measured with immunoSEQ multiplex PCR; TCRdb has only the in-frame clones, and not every one. The table includes roughly 90,000 clones, 87% detected once. This CDR3 spans 12 amino acids. Germline V gene lookup returns CDR1 MGHDK and CDR2 SYGVNS. The chain combines TRBV25-1 with TRBJ1-1; TRBD1 might be the D (5 bases). The sequencing input was peripheral blood. The sequence was obtained from a human donor in a cohort sampled during active COVID-19. CDR3 amino acids: CAVGALNTEAFF. The CDR3 DNA is TGTGCGGTAGGGGCTTTGAACACTGAAGCTTTCTTT.